This T cell receptor beta chain was recorded in a study of T cell responses to AZD1222 COVID-19 vaccine. Turning to this clone: The antigen is undetermined.

Study-level findings and limits: It was only 6 or 7 AZD1222 recipients who were seropositive at baseline.

In germline, CDR1 is LGHNA, CDR2 YSLEER. V shed 1 base, J shed 6 bases, and the junction held 7 bases outside the gene matches. This CDR3 has 15 amino acids. Sequencing was performed with immunoSEQ multiplex PCR; in TCRdb, only in-frame clones are kept and a portion is missing. Of some 140,000 clones in the sample, just under 95% are singletons; the top ten hold approximately 6.9%. This specimen was peripheral blood, taken 28 days after the second AZD1222 dose. The V and J genes are TRBV4-3 and TRBJ1-2; 8 positions match TRBD1. The TCR was taken from an adult who received the AZD1222 COVID-19 vaccine. CDR3 in amino acids: CASSQVSGQGHGYTF. The CDR3 nucleotides are TGCGCCAGCAGCCAAGTGTCAGGACAGGGTCATGGCTACACCTTC.